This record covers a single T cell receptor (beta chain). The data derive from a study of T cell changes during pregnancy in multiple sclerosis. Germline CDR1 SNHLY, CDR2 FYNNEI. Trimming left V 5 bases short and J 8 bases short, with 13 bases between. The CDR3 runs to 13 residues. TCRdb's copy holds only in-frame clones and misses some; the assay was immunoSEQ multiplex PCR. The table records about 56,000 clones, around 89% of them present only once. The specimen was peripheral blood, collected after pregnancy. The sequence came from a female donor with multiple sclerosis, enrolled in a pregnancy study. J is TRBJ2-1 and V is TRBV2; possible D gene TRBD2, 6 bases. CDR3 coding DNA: TGTGCCAGCAGTCCATACGGGGGTCATGAGCAGTTCTTC. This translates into CASSPYGGHEQFF.